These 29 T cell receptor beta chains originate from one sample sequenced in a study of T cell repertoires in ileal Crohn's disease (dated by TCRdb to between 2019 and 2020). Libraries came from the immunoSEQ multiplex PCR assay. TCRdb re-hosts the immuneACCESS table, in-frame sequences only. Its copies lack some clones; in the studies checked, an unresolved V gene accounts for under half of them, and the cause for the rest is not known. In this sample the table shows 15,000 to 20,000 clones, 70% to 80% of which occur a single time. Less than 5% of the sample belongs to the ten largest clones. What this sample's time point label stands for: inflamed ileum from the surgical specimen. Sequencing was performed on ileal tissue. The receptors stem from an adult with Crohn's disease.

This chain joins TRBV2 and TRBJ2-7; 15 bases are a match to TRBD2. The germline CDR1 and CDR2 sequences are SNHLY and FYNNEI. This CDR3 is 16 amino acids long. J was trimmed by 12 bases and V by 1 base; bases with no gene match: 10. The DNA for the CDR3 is TGTGCCAGCAGTGAAGAGGGGGGACTAGCGGGGGGCCCGCTGTACTTC. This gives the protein CASSEEGGLAGGPLYF.

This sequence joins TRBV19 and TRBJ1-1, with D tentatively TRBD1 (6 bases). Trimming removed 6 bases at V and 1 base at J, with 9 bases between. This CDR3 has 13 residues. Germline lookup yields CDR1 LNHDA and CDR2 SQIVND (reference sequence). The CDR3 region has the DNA TGTGCCAGTAGAGGGGGTCGGAACACTGAAGCTTTCTTT. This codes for CASRGGRNTEAFF.

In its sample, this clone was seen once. The CDR3 protein is CASRPQDILLGGAFF. The DNA of the CDR3 is TGTGCCAGCAGACCTCAGGACATCCTGTTAGGGGGAGCTTTCTTT. The J gene is TRBJ1-1, the V gene TRBV28; D might be TRBD1 (6 bases). In germline, CDR1 is MDHEN, CDR2 SYDVKM. Trimming shortened V by 6 bases and J by 10 bases, and 24 bases separated the two germline ends. The CDR3 is 15 amino acids.

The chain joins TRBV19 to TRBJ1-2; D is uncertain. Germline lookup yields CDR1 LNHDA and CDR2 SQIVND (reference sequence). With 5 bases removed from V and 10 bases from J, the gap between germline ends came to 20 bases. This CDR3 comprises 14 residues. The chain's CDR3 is CASSDLPESTPYTF. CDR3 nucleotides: TGTGCCAGTAGTGATCTGCCCGAGTCAACCCCCTACACCTTC.

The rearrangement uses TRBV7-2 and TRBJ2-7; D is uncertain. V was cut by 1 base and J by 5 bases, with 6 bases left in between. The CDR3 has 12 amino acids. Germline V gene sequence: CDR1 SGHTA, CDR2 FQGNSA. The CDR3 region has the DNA TGTGCCAGCAGCTTAGACCTCAACGAGCAGTACTTC. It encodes CASSLDLNEQYF.

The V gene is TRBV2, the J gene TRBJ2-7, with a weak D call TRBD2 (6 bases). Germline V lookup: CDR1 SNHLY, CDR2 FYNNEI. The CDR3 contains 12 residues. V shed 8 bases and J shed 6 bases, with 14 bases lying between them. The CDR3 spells CASLQDGSEQYF. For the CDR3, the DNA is TGTGCCAGCCTTCAGGACGGGAGCGAGCAGTACTTC.

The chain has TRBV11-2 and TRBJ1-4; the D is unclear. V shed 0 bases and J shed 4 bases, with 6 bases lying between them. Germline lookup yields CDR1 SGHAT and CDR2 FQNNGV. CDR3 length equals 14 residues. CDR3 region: CASSLEYSNEKLFF. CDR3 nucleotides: TGTGCCAGCAGCTTAGAGTACAGTAATGAAAAACTGTTTTTT.

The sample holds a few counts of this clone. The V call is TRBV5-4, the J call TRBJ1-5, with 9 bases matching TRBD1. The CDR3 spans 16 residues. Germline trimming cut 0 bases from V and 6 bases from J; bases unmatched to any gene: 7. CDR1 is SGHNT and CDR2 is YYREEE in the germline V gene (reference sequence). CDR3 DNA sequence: TGTGCCAGCAGCTTGGGAGGGACAGGGCATGGTCAGCCCCAGCATTTT. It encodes CASSLGGTGHGQPQHF.

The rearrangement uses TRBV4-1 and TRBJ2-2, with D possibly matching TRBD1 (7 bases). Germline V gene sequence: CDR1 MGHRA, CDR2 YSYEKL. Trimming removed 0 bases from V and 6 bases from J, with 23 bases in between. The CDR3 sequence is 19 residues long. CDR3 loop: CASSQEEVGQGGYAGELFF. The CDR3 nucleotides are TGCGCCAGCAGCCAAGAGGAGGTCGGGCAGGGGGGCTATGCCGGGGAGCTGTTTTTT.

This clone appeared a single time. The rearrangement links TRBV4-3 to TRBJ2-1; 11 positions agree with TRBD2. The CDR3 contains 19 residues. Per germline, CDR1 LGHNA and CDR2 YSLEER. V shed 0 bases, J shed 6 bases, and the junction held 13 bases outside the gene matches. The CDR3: CASSQELWQLAGASNEQFF. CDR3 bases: TGCGCCAGCAGCCAAGAGTTGTGGCAACTAGCGGGAGCGTCCAATGAGCAGTTCTTC.

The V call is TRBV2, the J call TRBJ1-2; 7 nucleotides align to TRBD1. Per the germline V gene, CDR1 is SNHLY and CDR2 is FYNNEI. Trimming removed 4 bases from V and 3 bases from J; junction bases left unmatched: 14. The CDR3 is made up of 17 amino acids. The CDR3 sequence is CASSVSVYRGGDYGYTF. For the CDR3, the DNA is TGTGCCAGCAGTGTGTCCGTTTACAGGGGAGGGGACTATGGCTACACCTTC.

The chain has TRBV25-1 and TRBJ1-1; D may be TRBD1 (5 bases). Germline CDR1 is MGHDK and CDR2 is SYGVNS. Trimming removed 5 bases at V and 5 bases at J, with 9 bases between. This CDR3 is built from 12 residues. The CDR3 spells CASSNPGTEAFF. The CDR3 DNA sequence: TGTGCCAGCAGTAACCCAGGGACTGAAGCTTTCTTT.

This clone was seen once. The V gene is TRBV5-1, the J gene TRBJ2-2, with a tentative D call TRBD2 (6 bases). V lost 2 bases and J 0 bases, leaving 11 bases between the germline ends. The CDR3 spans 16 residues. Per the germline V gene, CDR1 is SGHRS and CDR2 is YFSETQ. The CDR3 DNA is TGCGCCAGCAGCTTAGGAGGGCGGGCGAACACCGGGGAGCTGTTTTTT. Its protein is CASSLGGRANTGELFF.

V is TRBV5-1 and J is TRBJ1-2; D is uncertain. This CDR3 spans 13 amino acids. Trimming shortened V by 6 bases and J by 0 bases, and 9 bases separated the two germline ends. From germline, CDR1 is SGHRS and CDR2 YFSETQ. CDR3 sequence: CASNPQANYGYTF. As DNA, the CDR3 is TGCGCCAGCAACCCACAAGCTAACTATGGCTACACCTTC.

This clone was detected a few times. CDR3 in amino acids: CASSQQGSGANVLTF. The CDR3 DNA sequence: TGCGCCAGCAGCCAGCAGGGCTCTGGGGCCAACGTCCTGACTTTC. The V gene is TRBV5-1, the J gene TRBJ2-6; the D gene is possibly TRBD1 (5 bases). The germline V and J ends were trimmed by 4 bases and 0 bases, with 8 bases remaining between them. The CDR3 contains 15 residues. Per the germline V gene, CDR1 is SGHRS and CDR2 is YFSETQ.

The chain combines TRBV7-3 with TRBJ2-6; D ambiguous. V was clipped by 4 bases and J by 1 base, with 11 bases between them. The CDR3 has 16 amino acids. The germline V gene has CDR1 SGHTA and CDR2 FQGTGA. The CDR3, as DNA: TGTGCCAGCAGCTCTCAACAGTTGTCTGGGGCCAACGTCCTGACTTTC. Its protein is CASSSQQLSGANVLTF.

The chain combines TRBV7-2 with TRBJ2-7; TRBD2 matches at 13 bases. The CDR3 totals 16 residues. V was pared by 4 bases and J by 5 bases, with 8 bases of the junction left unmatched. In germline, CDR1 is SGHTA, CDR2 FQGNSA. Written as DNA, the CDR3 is TGTGCCAGCAGCTCAGGACTAGCGGGAGTTCCCCACGAGCAGTACTTC. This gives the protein CASSSGLAGVPHEQYF. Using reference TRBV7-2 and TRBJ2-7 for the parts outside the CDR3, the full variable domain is GAGVSQSPSNKVTEKGKDVELRCDPISGHTALYWYRQSLGQGLEFLIYFQGNSAPDKSGLPSDRFSAERTGGSVSTLTIQRTQQEDSAVYLCASSSGLAGVPHEQYFGPGTRLTVT.

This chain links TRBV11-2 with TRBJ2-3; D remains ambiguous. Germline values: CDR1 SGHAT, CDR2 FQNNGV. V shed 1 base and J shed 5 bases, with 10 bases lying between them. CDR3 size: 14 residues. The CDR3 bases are TGTGCCAGCAGCTTAGTAGGGTTTGGAGATACGCAGTATTTT. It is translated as CASSLVGFGDTQYF.

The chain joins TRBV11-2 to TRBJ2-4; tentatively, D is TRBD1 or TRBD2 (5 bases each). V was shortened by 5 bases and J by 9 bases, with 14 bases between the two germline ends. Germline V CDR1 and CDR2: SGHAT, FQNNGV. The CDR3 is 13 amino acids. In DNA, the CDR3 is TGTGCCAGCAGCCCCGGGACGAACGGCATTCAGTACTTC. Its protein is CASSPGTNGIQYF.

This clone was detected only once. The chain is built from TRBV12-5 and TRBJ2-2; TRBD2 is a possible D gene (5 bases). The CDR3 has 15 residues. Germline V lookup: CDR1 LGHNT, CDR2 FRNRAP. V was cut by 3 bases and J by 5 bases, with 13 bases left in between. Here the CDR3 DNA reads TGTGCTAGTGGTTTCCGGGGAAGGCGGACCGGGGAGCTGTTTTTT. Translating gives CASGFRGRRTGELFF.

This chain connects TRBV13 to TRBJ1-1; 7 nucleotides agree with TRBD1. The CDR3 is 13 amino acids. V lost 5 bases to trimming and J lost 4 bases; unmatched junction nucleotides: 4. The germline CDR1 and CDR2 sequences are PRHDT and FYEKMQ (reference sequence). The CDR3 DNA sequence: TGTGCCAGCAGCCAAGGGGGCTCCACTGAAGCTTTCTTT. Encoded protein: CASSQGGSTEAFF.

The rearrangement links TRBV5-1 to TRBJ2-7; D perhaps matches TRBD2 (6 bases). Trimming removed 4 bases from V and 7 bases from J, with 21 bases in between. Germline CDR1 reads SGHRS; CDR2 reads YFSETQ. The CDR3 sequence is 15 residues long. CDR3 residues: CASSRTGDPSGEQYF. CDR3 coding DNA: TGCGCCAGCAGCCGGACGGGGGATCCCTCTGGGGAGCAGTACTTC.

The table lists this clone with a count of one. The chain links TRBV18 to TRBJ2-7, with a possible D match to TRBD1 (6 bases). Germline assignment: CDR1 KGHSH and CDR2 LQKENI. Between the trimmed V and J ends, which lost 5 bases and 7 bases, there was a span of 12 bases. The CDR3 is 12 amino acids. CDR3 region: CASSVTRGEQYF. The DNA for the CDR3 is TGTGCCAGCTCAGTTACGAGGGGGGAGCAGTACTTC.

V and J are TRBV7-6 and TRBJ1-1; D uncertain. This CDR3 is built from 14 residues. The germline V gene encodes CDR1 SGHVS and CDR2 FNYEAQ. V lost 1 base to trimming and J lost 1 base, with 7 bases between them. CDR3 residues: CASSLEAGNTEAFF. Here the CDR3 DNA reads TGTGCCAGCAGCTTAGAGGCAGGGAACACTGAAGCTTTCTTT. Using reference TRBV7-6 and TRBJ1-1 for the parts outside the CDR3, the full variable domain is GAGVSQSPRYKVTKRGQDVALRCDPISGHVSLYWYRQALGQGPEFLTYFNYEAQQDKSGLPNDRFSAERPEGSISTLTIQRTEQRDSAMYRCASSLEAGNTEAFFGQGTRLTVV.

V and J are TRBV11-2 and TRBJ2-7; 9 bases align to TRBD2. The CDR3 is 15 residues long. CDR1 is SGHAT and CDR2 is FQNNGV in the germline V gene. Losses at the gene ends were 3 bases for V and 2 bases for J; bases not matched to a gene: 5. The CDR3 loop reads CASSFGAGGTYEQYF. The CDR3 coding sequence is TGTGCCAGCAGCTTCGGAGCGGGAGGCACCTACGAGCAGTACTTC.

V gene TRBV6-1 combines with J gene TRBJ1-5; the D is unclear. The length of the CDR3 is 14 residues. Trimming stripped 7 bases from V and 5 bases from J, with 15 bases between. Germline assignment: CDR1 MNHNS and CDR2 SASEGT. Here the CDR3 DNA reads TGTGCCAGCACAGGATCTGGAGGCCATCAGCCCCAGCATTTT. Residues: CASTGSGGHQPQHF.

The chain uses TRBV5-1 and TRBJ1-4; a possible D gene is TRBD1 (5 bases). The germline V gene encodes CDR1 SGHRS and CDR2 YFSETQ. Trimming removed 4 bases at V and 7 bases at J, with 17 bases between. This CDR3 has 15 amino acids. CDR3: CASSTSAGGSEKLFF. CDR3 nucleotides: TGCGCCAGCAGCACGTCAGCCGGGGGAAGTGAAAAACTGTTTTTT.

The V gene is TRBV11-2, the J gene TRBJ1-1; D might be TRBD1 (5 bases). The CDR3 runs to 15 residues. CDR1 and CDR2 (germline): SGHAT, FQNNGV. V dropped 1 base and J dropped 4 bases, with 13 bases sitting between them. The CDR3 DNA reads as TGTGCCAGCAGCTTAGGTTACGGGGGATCCACTGAAGCTTTCTTT. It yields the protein CASSLGYGGSTEAFF.

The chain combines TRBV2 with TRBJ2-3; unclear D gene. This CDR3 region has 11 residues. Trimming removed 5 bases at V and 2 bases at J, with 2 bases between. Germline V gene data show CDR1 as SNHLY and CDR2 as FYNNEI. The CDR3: CASSITDTQYF. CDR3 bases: TGTGCCAGCAGTATCACAGATACGCAGTATTTT.